This entry lists 24 T cell receptor beta chains sequenced from one sample in a study of T cells after posttransplantation cyclophosphamide. This table comes from immunoSEQ multiplex PCR, and its TCRdb copy is limited to in-frame clones, with some not included. This repertoire holds some 39,000 clones, and none appear only once. Sequencing was carried out using PBMCs. The receptors originated from a girl under 18 in good health, CMV-negative, and a related stem cell transplant donor.

The J gene is TRBJ2-7, the V gene TRBV10-3; D possibly corresponds to TRBD1 (6 bases). Trimming stripped 0 bases from V and 2 bases from J, with 11 bases between. The CDR3 runs 15 residues. CDR1 ENHRY and CDR2 SYGVKD come from the germline V gene. CDR3 region: CAISESGTPTYEQYF. The CDR3 DNA reads as TGTGCCATCAGTGAGTCGGGGACACCTACCTACGAGCAGTACTTC.

This clone has ten or more counts. CDR3 loop: CASSYSWRSLTYEQYF. In DNA, the CDR3 is TGTGCCAGCAGTTACTCGTGGCGGAGTTTGACCTACGAGCAGTACTTC. The chain employs TRBV6-5 and TRBJ2-7, with D unresolved. Germline CDR1 reads MNHEY; CDR2 reads SVGAGI. This CDR3 is 16 amino acids long. V lost 0 bases, J lost 2 bases, and 14 bases lay in between.

V gene TRBV7-9 combines with J gene TRBJ1-2; TRBD1 agrees at 8 bases. Germline lookup yields CDR1 SEHNR and CDR2 FQNEAQ (reference sequence). V shed 7 bases and J 6 bases; nucleotides not matched to a gene: 10. This CDR3 is 14 amino acids long. The chain's CDR3 is CASTSTGVGNGYTF. The CDR3 DNA reads TGTGCCAGCACCTCGACAGGGGTGGGGAATGGCTACACCTTC.

This clone was recorded a few times. The rearrangement links TRBV7-6 to TRBJ2-2, with a weak D call TRBD2 (6 bases). The CDR3 contains 18 residues. V shed 1 base and J shed 0 bases, with 15 bases lying between them. Per germline, CDR1 SGHVS and CDR2 FNYEAQ. CDR3 region: CASSLDTGGGANTGELFF. CDR3 nucleotides: TGTGCCAGCAGCTTAGACACCGGAGGAGGGGCGAACACCGGGGAGCTGTTTTTT. The full variable domain, rest sourced from reference TRBV7-6 and TRBJ2-2, is GAGVSQSPRYKVTKRGQDVALRCDPISGHVSLYWYRQALGQGPEFLTYFNYEAQQDKSGLPNDRFSAERPEGSISTLTIQRTEQRDSAMYRCASSLDTGGGANTGELFFGEGSRLTVL.

This clone was picked up a small number of times. CDR3 nucleotides: TGTGCCAGCAGAATGAGAGGAGGGGGCGCCGGGGAGCTGTTTTTT. Translation gives CASRMRGGGAGELFF. The chain recombines TRBV11-2 with TRBJ2-2; TRBD1 might be the D (7 bases). Trimming took off 6 bases at V and 6 bases at J, with 17 bases between the two ends. Germline assignment: CDR1 SGHAT and CDR2 FQNNGV. The CDR3 covers 15 residues.

This clone was detected many times. The chain uses TRBV13 and TRBJ2-6; a possible D gene is TRBD1 (6 bases). The CDR3 is made up of 19 amino acids. Germline V gene data show CDR1 as PRHDT and CDR2 as FYEKMQ (reference sequence). V lost 5 bases, J lost 1 base, and 21 bases lay in between. The CDR3 nucleotides read TGTGCCAGCAGCCCGGACAGCAAAAGGACCTTATCTGGGGCCAACGTCCTGACTTTC. This encodes CASSPDSKRTLSGANVLTF.

Many counts were recorded for this clone. The chain recombines TRBV7-6 with TRBJ2-3; D remains unclear. This CDR3 comprises 14 residues. Germline V lookup: CDR1 SGHVS, CDR2 FNYEAQ. The V and J ends lost 5 bases and 1 base respectively, with 10 bases between them. The CDR3 sequence: CASSLRVGTDTQYF. As DNA, the CDR3 is TGTGCCAGCAGCCTACGGGTGGGCACAGATACGCAGTATTTT.

The genes are TRBV7-3 and TRBJ2-1, with D possibly TRBD2 on 5 matching bases. The germline gives CDR1 SGHTA, CDR2 FQGTGA. Trimming shortened V by 5 bases and J by 6 bases, and 23 bases separated the two germline ends. The length of the CDR3 is 17 residues. As DNA, the CDR3 is TGTGCCAGCAGCCCTTCTGGAACTGGCTCCCGGGGCAATGAGCAGTTCTTC. Translated, it gives CASSPSGTGSRGNEQFF.

This clone came up many times. The chain employs TRBV19 and TRBJ2-1; 9 bases are shared with TRBD1. V trimming: 4 bases; J trimming: 0 bases; junction bases outside the gene matches: 7. In germline, CDR1 is LNHDA, CDR2 SQIVND (reference sequence). This CDR3 contains 17 residues. CDR3 amino acids: CASSTDEDRGSYNEQFF. CDR3 nucleotide sequence: TGTGCCAGTAGTACCGACGAGGACAGGGGCTCCTACAATGAGCAGTTCTTC.

This clone was seen a few times. The chain employs TRBV7-9 and TRBJ1-2; 10 nucleotides match TRBD1. This CDR3 spans 16 amino acids. CDR1 and CDR2 (germline): SEHNR, FQNEAQ (reference sequence). V shed 6 bases and J 4 bases; nucleotides not matched to a gene: 11. This CDR3 is CASSSMTGGAVYGYTF. CDR3 sequence (DNA): TGTGCCAGCAGTTCAATGACAGGGGGCGCAGTCTATGGCTACACCTTC.

In this sample, this clone turned up a few times. J is TRBJ1-2 and V is TRBV28; D unresolved. Germline CDR1 reads MDHEN; CDR2 reads SYDVKM. V gave up 7 bases and J gave up 8 bases, with 17 bases separating them. The CDR3 extends over 13 amino acids. The CDR3 is CASTPGVRYGYTF. As DNA, the CDR3 is TGTGCCAGCACCCCTGGTGTTCGCTACGGCTACACCTTC.

This clone was seen many times. V and J are TRBV6-5 and TRBJ1-1; D perhaps matches TRBD1 (5 bases). Per germline, CDR1 MNHEY and CDR2 SVGAGI. The CDR3 is made up of 13 amino acids. Trimming stripped 6 bases from V and 7 bases from J, with 15 bases between. CDR3 sequence (DNA): TGTGCCAGCAGCCGGGGGGAACGGGGTGAAGCTTTCTTT. It translates to CASSRGERGEAFF.

This clone has a count of ten or more. J is TRBJ1-4 and V is TRBV14; D might be TRBD1 (5 bases). CDR1 is SGHDN and CDR2 is FVKESK in the germline V gene. V gave up 4 bases and J gave up 3 bases, with 9 bases separating them. The CDR3 is 14 amino acids. The CDR3: CASSLQVANEKLFF. The CDR3 DNA reads as TGTGCCAGCAGCCTACAGGTGGCTAATGAAAAACTGTTTTTT. The full variable domain, with the rest looked up from reference TRBV14 and TRBJ1-4, is EAGVTQFPSHSVIEKGQTVTLRCDPISGHDNLYWYRRVMGKEIKFLLHFVKESKQDESGMPNNRFLAERTGGTYSTLKVQPAELEDSGVYFCASSLQVANEKLFFGSGTQLSVL.

The sample holds many counts of this clone. This chain connects TRBV6-4 to TRBJ2-3; D is unresolved. The CDR3 extends over 15 amino acids. V was cut by 0 bases and J by 6 bases, with 13 bases left in between. Germline values: CDR1 MRHNA, CDR2 SNTAGT. As DNA, the CDR3 is TGTGCCAGCAGTGACTCGAGAACTCCCACGGATACGCAGTATTTT. This codes for CASSDSRTPTDTQYF.

In this sample, this clone turned up a few times. The chain joins TRBV10-2 to TRBJ2-3, with TRBD2 matching over 11 bases. Per germline, CDR1 WSHSY and CDR2 SAAADI. This CDR3 contains 14 residues. V lost 5 bases, J lost 4 bases, and 2 bases stayed unmatched. The CDR3 protein is CASSTSGGADTQYF. CDR3 nucleotides: TGCGCCAGCAGTACTAGCGGGGGAGCAGATACGCAGTATTTT.

This clone was counted ten times or more. The CDR3 coding sequence is TGTGCCAGCAGTCCCGGGACAGTCACCTACGAGCAGTACTTC. Residues: CASSPGTVTYEQYF. This chain connects TRBV6-5 to TRBJ2-7; 7 nucleotides align to TRBD1. CDR3 length equals 14 residues. Germline assignment: CDR1 MNHEY and CDR2 SVGAGI. J lost 2 bases, V lost 5 bases, and 6 bases had no gene match.

This clone was seen only a few times. The chain uses TRBV7-8 and TRBJ2-7; 7 bases are shared with TRBD1. Trimming took 1 base from V and 4 from J; bases not matched to a gene: 19. Germline CDR1 SGHVS, CDR2 FQNEAQ. The CDR3 consists of 19 residues. The CDR3 nucleotides read TGTGCCAGCAGCTTAGGCCGAGGGGTGGGGAAGGGGGCCCCATACGAGCAGTACTTC. This codes for CASSLGRGVGKGAPYEQYF.

This clone has ten or more counts. This chain joins TRBV7-7 and TRBJ1-2, with no clear D. The CDR3 extends over 9 amino acids. Deletions cut 10 bases from V and 7 bases from J, with 7 bases between. The germline gives CDR1 SSHAT, CDR2 FNYEAQ (reference sequence). The CDR3, as DNA: TGTGCCATCGGTCCTGGCTACACCTTC. It translates to CAIGPGYTF.

The V gene is TRBV18, the J gene TRBJ1-1, with TRBD1 identical over 12 bases. Per germline, CDR1 KGHSH and CDR2 LQKENI. The CDR3 covers 16 residues. With 2 bases clipped from V and 4 bases from J, the junction kept 5 bases outside the gene matches. The CDR3 DNA reads as TGTGCCAGCTCACCAGGGACAGGGGGCAGTGGCACTGAAGCTTTCTTT. It translates to CASSPGTGGSGTEAFF.

At least ten counts were recorded for this clone. The rearrangement joins TRBV10-3 to TRBJ1-1; 7 nucleotides match TRBD1. The CDR3 runs to 13 residues. Germline CDR1 ENHRY, CDR2 SYGVKD. Trimming cost V 6 bases and J 7 bases; bases outside gene matches: 8. The chain's CDR3 is CAIRSTGNNEAFF. The CDR3 region has the DNA TGTGCCATCAGATCGACAGGGAATAATGAAGCTTTCTTT.

The table lists this clone with many counts. The V and J genes are TRBV11-3 and TRBJ2-5; TRBD1 matches 11 bases. Germline CDR1 reads SGHNT; CDR2 reads YENEEA. Germline trimming cut 5 bases from V and 5 bases from J; bases unmatched to any gene: 7. The CDR3 runs 15 residues. The CDR3 bases are TGTGCCAGCAGCCCCAGGACAGGGGGCGCGGAGACCCAGTACTTC. This translates into CASSPRTGGAETQYF. Full variable domain (remainder filled in from reference TRBV11-3 and TRBJ2-5): EAGVVQSPRYKIIEKKQPVAFWCNPISGHNTLYWYLQNLGQGPELLIRYENEEAVDDSQLPKDRFSAERLKGVDSTLKIQPAELGDSAVYLCASSPRTGGAETQYFGPGTRLLVL.

The table lists this clone with a few counts. The J gene is TRBJ1-3, the V gene TRBV9; TRBD1 might be the D (5 bases). Germline CDR1 and CDR2: SGDLS and YYNGEE. The CDR3 consists of 14 residues. V was pared by 0 bases and J by 3 bases, with 7 bases between. This chain's CDR3 is CASSVVGDGNTIYF. The CDR3 DNA sequence: TGTGCCAGCAGCGTAGTAGGGGATGGAAACACCATATATTTT.

This clone was picked up a small number of times. V is TRBV28 and J is TRBJ1-4; the D gene is possibly TRBD1 (5 bases). Germline V gives CDR1 MDHEN, CDR2 SYDVKM. The length of the CDR3 is 14 residues. V was clipped by 7 bases and J by 7 bases, with 16 bases between them. The DNA for the CDR3 is TGTGCCAGCACCGGGGGGGTTTTCGGTGAAAAACTGTTTTTT. It specifies CASTGGVFGEKLFF.

This clone was found many times. The rearrangement uses TRBV11-2 and TRBJ1-1; a weak D match, TRBD1 (6 bases). The CDR3 loop spans 13 amino acids. V was pared by 5 bases and J by 7 bases, with 14 bases between. Germline CDR1 and CDR2: SGHAT and FQNNGV. CDR3 coding DNA: TGTGCCAGCAGCGGGGTTAGACAGGTTGAAGCTTTCTTT. It codes for CASSGVRQVEAFF. Full variable domain (rest looked up from reference TRBV11-2 and TRBJ1-1): EAGVAQSPRYKIIEKRQSVAFWCNPISGHATLYWYQQILGQGPKLLIQFQNNGVVDDSQLPKDRFSAERLKGVDSTLKIQPAKLEDSAVYLCASSGVRQVEAFFGQGTRLTVV.